Below, one T cell receptor (beta chain) is given with its context. The data originate from a study of blood T cell repertoires in COVID-19. Sequencing used immunoSEQ multiplex PCR; TCRdb keeps in-frame clones, though not all of them. The table lists approximately 490,000 clones, about nine tenths of them singletons. V was shortened by 5 bases and J by 3 bases, with 10 bases between the two germline ends. This CDR3 is 13 amino acids long. The germline gives CDR1 SEHNR, CDR2 FQNEAQ (reference sequence). Sequenced: PBMCs or T cells enriched from blood (not recorded which). The genes are TRBV7-9 and TRBJ1-2; D not resolved. This sequence was found in a woman in her late teens or twenties who had recovered from COVID-19. CDR3 bases: TGTGCCAGCAGCGACACGGGAGACTATGGCTACACCTTC. Its protein is CASSDTGDYGYTF.